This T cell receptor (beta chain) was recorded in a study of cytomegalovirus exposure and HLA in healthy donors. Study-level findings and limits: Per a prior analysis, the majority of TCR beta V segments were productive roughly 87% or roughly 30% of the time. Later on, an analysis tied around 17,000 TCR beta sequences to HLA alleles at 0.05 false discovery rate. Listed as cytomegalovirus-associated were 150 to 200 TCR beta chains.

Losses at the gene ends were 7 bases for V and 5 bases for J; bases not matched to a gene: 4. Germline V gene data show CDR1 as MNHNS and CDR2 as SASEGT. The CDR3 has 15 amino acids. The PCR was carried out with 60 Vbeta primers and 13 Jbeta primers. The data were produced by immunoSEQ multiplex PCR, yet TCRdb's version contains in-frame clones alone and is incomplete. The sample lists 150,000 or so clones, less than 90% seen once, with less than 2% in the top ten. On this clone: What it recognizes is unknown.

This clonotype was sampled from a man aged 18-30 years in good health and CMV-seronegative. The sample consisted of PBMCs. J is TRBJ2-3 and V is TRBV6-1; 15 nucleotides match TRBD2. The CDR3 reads CASTGTSGGQDTQYF. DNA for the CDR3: TGTGCCAGCACCGGGACTAGCGGGGGGCAAGATACGCAGTATTTT.